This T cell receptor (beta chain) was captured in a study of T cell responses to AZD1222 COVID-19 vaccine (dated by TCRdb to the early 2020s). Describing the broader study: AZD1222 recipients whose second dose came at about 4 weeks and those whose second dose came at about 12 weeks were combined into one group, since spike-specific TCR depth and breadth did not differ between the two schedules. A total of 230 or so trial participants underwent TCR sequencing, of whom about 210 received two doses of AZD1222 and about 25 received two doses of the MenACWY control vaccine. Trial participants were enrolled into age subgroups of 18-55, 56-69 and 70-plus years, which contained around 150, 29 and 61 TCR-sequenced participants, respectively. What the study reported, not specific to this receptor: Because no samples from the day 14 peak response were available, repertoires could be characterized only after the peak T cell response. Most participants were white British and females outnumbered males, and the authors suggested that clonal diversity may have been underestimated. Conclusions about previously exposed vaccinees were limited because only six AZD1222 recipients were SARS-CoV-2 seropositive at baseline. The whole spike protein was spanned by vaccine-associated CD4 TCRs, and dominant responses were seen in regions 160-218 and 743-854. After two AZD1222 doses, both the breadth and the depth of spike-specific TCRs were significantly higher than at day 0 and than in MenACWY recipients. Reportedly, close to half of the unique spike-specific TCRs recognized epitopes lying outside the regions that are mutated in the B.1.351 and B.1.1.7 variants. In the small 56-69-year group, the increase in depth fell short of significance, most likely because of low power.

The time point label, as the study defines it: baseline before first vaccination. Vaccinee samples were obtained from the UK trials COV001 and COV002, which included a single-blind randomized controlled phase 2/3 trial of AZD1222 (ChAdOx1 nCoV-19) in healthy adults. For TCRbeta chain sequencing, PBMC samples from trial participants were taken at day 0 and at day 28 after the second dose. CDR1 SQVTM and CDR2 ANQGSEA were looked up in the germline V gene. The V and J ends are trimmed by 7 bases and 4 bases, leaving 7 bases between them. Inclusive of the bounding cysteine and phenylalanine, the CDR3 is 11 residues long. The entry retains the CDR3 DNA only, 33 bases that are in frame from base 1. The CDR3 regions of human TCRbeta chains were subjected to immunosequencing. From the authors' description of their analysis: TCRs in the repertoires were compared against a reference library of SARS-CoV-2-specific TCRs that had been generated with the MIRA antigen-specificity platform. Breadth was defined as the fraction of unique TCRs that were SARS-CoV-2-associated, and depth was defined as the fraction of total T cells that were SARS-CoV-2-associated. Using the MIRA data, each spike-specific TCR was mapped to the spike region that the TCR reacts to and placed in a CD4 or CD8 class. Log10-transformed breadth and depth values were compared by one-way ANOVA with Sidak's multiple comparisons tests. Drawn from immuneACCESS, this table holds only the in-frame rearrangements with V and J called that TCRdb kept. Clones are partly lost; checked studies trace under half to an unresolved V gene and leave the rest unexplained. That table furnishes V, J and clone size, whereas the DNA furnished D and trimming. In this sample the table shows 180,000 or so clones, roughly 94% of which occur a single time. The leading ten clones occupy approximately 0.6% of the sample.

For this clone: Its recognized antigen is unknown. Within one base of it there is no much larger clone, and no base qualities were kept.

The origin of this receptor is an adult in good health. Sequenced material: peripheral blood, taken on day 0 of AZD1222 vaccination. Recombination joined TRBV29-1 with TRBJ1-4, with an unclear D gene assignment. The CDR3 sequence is CSATYNEKLFF. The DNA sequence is TGCAGCGCCACGTATAATGAAAAACTGTTTTTT.